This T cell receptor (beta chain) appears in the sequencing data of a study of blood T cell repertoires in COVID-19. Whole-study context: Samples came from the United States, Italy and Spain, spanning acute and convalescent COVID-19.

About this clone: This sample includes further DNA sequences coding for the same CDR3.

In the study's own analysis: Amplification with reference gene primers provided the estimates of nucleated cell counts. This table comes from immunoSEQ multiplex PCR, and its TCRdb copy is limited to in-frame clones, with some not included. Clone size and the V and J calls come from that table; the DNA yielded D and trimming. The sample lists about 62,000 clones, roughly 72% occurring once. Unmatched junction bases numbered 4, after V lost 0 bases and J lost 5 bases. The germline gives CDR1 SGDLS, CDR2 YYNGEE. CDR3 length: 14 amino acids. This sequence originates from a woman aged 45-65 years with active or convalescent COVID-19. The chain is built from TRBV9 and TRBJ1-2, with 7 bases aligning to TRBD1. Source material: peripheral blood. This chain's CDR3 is CASSVGQGGYGYTF. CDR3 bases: TGTGCCAGCAGCGTAGGACAGGGAGGATATGGCTACACCTTC.